Following are 25 T cell receptor beta chains from one sample sequenced in a study of shared clonotypes between healthy human individuals. The method was immunoSEQ multiplex PCR; TCRdb's version includes in-frame clones alone and lacks a portion of them. The table shows about 340,000 clones, with over 70% occurring only once. The specimen sequenced was memory CD4+ T cells sorted from blood. Subset denoted: CD45RA-negative fraction. The receptors here all came from a man aged 25 to 40 in good health.

This clone has a single count. One end of the junction varies from germline; a read error may be responsible. The chain is built from TRBV7-7 and TRBJ2-5, with TRBD2 identical over 10 bases. This CDR3 comprises 15 residues. Germline CDR1 and CDR2: SSHAT and FNYEAQ (reference sequence). The CDR3 loop reads CASSLGLAEQETQYF. As DNA, the CDR3 is TGTGCTAGCAGCTTAGGACTAGCGGAGCAAGAGACCCAGTACTTC.

The table lists this clone with a few counts. The V and J genes are TRBV7-9 and TRBJ2-7; D gene ambiguous. V gave up 4 bases and J gave up 7 bases, with 11 bases separating them. The germline gives CDR1 SEHNR, CDR2 FQNEAQ (reference sequence). The CDR3 runs 12 residues. CDR3 DNA: TGTGCCAGCAGCTATCAGGCGCGGGAGCAGTACTTC. Its translation is CASSYQAREQYF.

The gene calls are TRBV18 and TRBJ2-7, with TRBD2 matching over 7 bases. CDR3 size: 14 residues. The ends lost 8 bases at V and 0 bases at J; junction bases unmatched: 7. Germline assignment: CDR1 KGHSH and CDR2 LQKENI. The CDR3 reads CASVSGLSSYEQYF. The CDR3 DNA reads TGTGCCAGCGTTAGCGGGCTAAGCTCCTACGAGCAGTACTTC.

This chain links TRBV7-9 with TRBJ2-1; 15 nucleotides match TRBD2. The germline V gene encodes CDR1 SEHNR and CDR2 FQNEAQ (reference sequence). The CDR3 spans 19 residues. V was clipped by 2 bases and J by 9 bases; unmatched bases: 14. This CDR3 reads CASSLSGLAGGSASGEQFF. CDR3 bases: TGTGCCAGCAGCTTAAGTGGACTAGCGGGAGGGTCGGCGTCGGGTGAGCAGTTCTTC.

This clone was observed many times. V and J are TRBV5-1 and TRBJ2-7; 14 bases are shared with TRBD2. CDR1 is SGHRS and CDR2 is YFSETQ in the germline V gene. The V gene end was trimmed by 1 base and the J gene end by 3 bases; junction bases not matched to a gene: 9. CDR3 length: 18 residues. DNA of the CDR3: TGCGCCAGCAGCTTGTCGACCGGGACTAGCGGGAGCTTCTACGAGCAGTACTTC. Protein sequence: CASSLSTGTSGSFYEQYF. The full variable domain, its missing parts supplied by reference TRBV5-1 and TRBJ2-7, is KAGVTQTPRYLIKTRGQQVTLSCSPISGHRSVSWYQQTPGQGLQFLFEYFSETQRNKGNFPGRFSGRQFSNSRSEMNVSTLELGDSALYLCASSLSTGTSGSFYEQYFGPGTRLTVT.

The chain carries TRBV7-8 and TRBJ2-1; TRBD2 agrees at 9 bases. V was pared by 4 bases and J by 0 bases, with 4 bases of the junction left unmatched. The CDR3 has 16 amino acids. Germline assignment: CDR1 SGHVS and CDR2 FQNEAQ. The CDR3 nucleotides read TGTGCCAGCAGCTACAAAGCGGGAGGCTCCTACAATGAGCAGTTCTTC. This translates into CASSYKAGGSYNEQFF.

This rearrangement joins TRBV14 to TRBJ2-4; D ambiguous. Germline assignment: CDR1 SGHDN and CDR2 FVKESK. This CDR3 is built from 14 residues. V lost 7 bases and J lost 1, with 11 bases in between. Here the CDR3 DNA reads TGTGCCAGCAACGAGATGGGTGCCAAAAACATTCAGTACTTC. It specifies CASNEMGAKNIQYF.

A few counts support this clone. This chain connects TRBV14 to TRBJ2-7; D ambiguous. Trimming removed 0 bases from V and 7 bases from J, with 16 bases in between. Germline CDR1 reads SGHDN; CDR2 reads FVKESK. The CDR3 sequence is 15 residues long. The CDR3 DNA reads TGTGCCAGCAGCCAAGATTACTTACCCAGTCGGGAGCAGTACTTC. Protein: CASSQDYLPSREQYF.

The chain recombines TRBV19 with TRBJ2-5, with 13 positions matching TRBD2. Germline lookup yields CDR1 LNHDA and CDR2 SQIVND (reference sequence). V lost 6 bases to trimming and J lost 0 bases; unmatched junction nucleotides: 4. CDR3 length: 16 amino acids. The DNA of the CDR3 is TGTGCCAGTAGCATGGGACTAGCGGGGTACCAAGAGACCCAGTACTTC. Residues: CASSMGLAGYQETQYF.

The chain is built from TRBV10-3 and TRBJ2-1, with a weak D call TRBD2 (5 bases). The V gene's germline CDR1 is ENHRY and CDR2 SYGVKD. V gave up 4 bases and J gave up 0 bases, with 16 bases separating them. The CDR3 consists of 17 residues. CDR3 region: CAISARTSPSSYNEQFF. In nucleotides, the CDR3 is TGTGCCATCAGTGCCAGGACTTCGCCCAGCTCCTACAATGAGCAGTTCTTC.

The chain couples TRBV7-6 to TRBJ2-1; 10 nucleotides align to TRBD2. The CDR3 length is 15 residues. V was pared by 2 bases and J by 13 bases, with 11 bases of the junction left unmatched. CDR1 and CDR2 from the germline V gene are SGHVS and FNYEAQ. The CDR3 region is CASSLYASGSPSQFF. The CDR3, as DNA: TGTGCCAGCAGCTTATATGCTAGCGGGAGCCCCTCACAGTTCTTC.

This clone was counted ten times or more. The CDR3 sequence is CASSQIPNTEAFF. The CDR3, as DNA: TGTGCCAGCAGCCAGATCCCCAACACTGAAGCTTTCTTT. The chain links TRBV7-3 to TRBJ1-1; no clear D. From germline, CDR1 is SGHTA and CDR2 FQGTGA. The CDR3 length is 13 residues. Trimming cost V 5 bases and J 2 bases, with 9 bases left between them.

This clone has a handful of counts. The gene calls are TRBV6-1 and TRBJ2-1; D remains ambiguous. Germline V gives CDR1 MNHNS, CDR2 SASEGT. V was cut by 4 bases and J by 5 bases, with 6 bases left in between. This CDR3 is 12 amino acids long. The CDR3 here is CASSVWNNEQFF. For the CDR3, the DNA is TGTGCCAGCAGTGTCTGGAACAATGAGCAGTTCTTC.

The rearrangement joins TRBV2 to TRBJ2-7; unclear D gene. The CDR3 length is 11 residues. Germline values: CDR1 SNHLY, CDR2 FYNNEI. V was trimmed by 7 bases and J by 2 bases, leaving 6 bases between them. Here the CDR3 reads CASNGAYEQYF. In DNA form, the CDR3 reads TGTGCCAGCAACGGTGCCTACGAGCAGTACTTC.

The chain recombines TRBV10-1 with TRBJ2-3; D could derive from TRBD1 or TRBD2 (5 bases each). Trimming pared 0 bases from V and 6 bases from J, leaving 10 bases between. Germline assignment: CDR1 WNHNN and CDR2 SYGVQD (reference sequence). The CDR3 extends over 14 amino acids. The CDR3 coding sequence is TGCGCCAGCAGTGAGTCTGGGGACCTGGATACGCAGTATTTT. Translating gives CASSESGDLDTQYF.

The chain couples TRBV5-8 to TRBJ1-4; 7 nucleotides agree with TRBD1. Per germline, CDR1 SGHTS and CDR2 YDEGEE. The CDR3 is 15 amino acids. Trimming took 4 bases from V and 8 from J; bases not matched to a gene: 11. The CDR3 coding sequence is TGTGCCAGCAGCCAAGGGGACAGCCCGTCAGAAAAACTGTTTTTT. Its protein is CASSQGDSPSEKLFF.

The rearrangement uses TRBV2 and TRBJ2-3; D may correspond to TRBD1 or TRBD2 (5 bases each). CDR1 is SNHLY and CDR2 is FYNNEI in the germline V gene. Trimming shortened V by 6 bases and J by 8 bases, and 12 bases separated the two germline ends. This CDR3 is 12 amino acids long. CDR3 sequence reads: CASRGERGTQYF. The CDR3 DNA reads as TGTGCCAGCAGGGGGGAACGCGGTACGCAGTATTTT.

The chain carries TRBV11-3 and TRBJ2-7; D is possibly TRBD1 or TRBD2 (6 bases each). With 3 bases removed from V and 7 bases from J, the gap between germline ends came to 13 bases. Germline V gene lookup returns CDR1 SGHNT and CDR2 YENEEA. This CDR3 contains 13 residues. The CDR3 region is CASSFRGRKEQYF. The CDR3 DNA reads as TGTGCCAGCAGCTTTCGGGGGCGGAAGGAGCAGTACTTC.

This clone was found many times. V and J are TRBV6-1 and TRBJ2-1; D ambiguous. Germline V lookup: CDR1 MNHNS, CDR2 SASEGT. Deletions cut 2 bases from V and 5 bases from J, with 10 bases between. The CDR3 sequence is 14 residues long. CDR3 sequence: CASSELKGNNEQFF. The DNA of the CDR3 is TGTGCCAGCAGTGAATTGAAGGGAAACAATGAGCAGTTCTTC.

The CDR3 reads CASSHGGGVNTEAFF. For the CDR3, the DNA is TGTGCCAGTAGCCACGGTGGAGGGGTGAACACTGAAGCTTTCTTT. The rearrangement uses TRBV19 and TRBJ1-1, with D perhaps matching TRBD1 (5 bases). Germline-derived CDR1 and CDR2 are LNHDA and SQIVND (reference sequence). CDR3 size: 15 residues. V dropped 6 bases and J dropped 0 bases, with 14 bases sitting between them.

This chain links TRBV29-1 with TRBJ2-1; D is ambiguous. In germline, CDR1 is SQVTM, CDR2 ANQGSEA. V was trimmed by 3 bases and J by 4 bases, leaving 10 bases between them. This CDR3 is built from 13 residues. CDR3 protein: CSVDFRQYNEQFF. As DNA, the CDR3 is TGCAGCGTTGACTTTCGGCAGTACAATGAGCAGTTCTTC.

This sequence joins TRBV27 and TRBJ2-1; 7 bases fit TRBD2. CDR1 MNHEY and CDR2 SMNVEV come from the germline V gene (reference sequence). J was trimmed by 8 bases and V by 7 bases; bases with no gene match: 14. The CDR3 consists of 15 residues. The CDR3 is CASKLLGGRRDEQFF. The CDR3 bases are TGTGCCAGCAAATTGCTCGGGGGGAGAAGGGATGAGCAGTTCTTC.

This clone was seen just once. This sequence joins TRBV6-4 and TRBJ1-4; 7 bases map to TRBD1. CDR3 length: 16 residues. J lost 0 bases, V lost 4 bases, and 5 bases had no gene match. Germline CDR1 MRHNA, CDR2 SNTAGT. CDR3 residues: CASSVQGGATNEKLFF. CDR3 nucleotide sequence: TGTGCCAGCAGTGTGCAGGGGGGTGCAACTAATGAAAAACTGTTTTTT.

The rearrangement uses TRBV10-1 and TRBJ2-3; 7 nucleotides agree with TRBD1. Trimming at V came to 0 bases and at J to 3 bases, leaving 9 bases not matched to a gene. The CDR3 extends over 17 amino acids. Germline V lookup: CDR1 WNHNN, CDR2 SYGVQD (reference sequence). CDR3 protein: CASSESTRDRVTDTQYF. In DNA, the CDR3 is TGCGCCAGCAGTGAGTCGACTCGGGACAGAGTAACAGATACGCAGTATTTT.

This sequence joins TRBV25-1 and TRBJ2-3; no firm D call. Trimming stripped 0 bases from V and 1 base from J, with 14 bases between. Looked up from germline, CDR1 is MGHDK and CDR2 is SYGVNS. The length of the CDR3 is 17 residues. For the CDR3, the DNA is TGTGCCAGCAGTGAATATGGAAGAATCGGAGGCACAGATACGCAGTATTTT. It encodes CASSEYGRIGGTDTQYF.